This paragraph covers one T cell receptor (beta chain) sequence. The antigen remains unidentified. The data are from a study of cytomegalovirus exposure and HLA in healthy donors. PCR amplification relied on 60 Vbeta primers (plus 13 Jbeta primers). Generated by immunoSEQ multiplex PCR, the TCRdb table keeps only in-frame clones and is missing some. The listing records about 200,000 clones. Study-level results: Within the data, a cluster of highly shared sequence variants was likely a sequencing artifact. Evidence from a later analysis indicated that most CMV-associated TCR beta chains looked HLA-restricted.

The V end lost 0 bases, the J end lost 2 bases, and 6 bases lay between the germline ends. CDR3 size: 14 residues. Per the germline V gene, CDR1 is SGHTS and CDR2 is YDEGEE. The chain combines TRBV5-8 with TRBJ2-1; no clear D gene. The sequence derives from a man aged 30 to 45 in good health and CMV-seronegative. Sequenced material: PBMCs. The chain's CDR3 is CASSLGTAYNEQFF. CDR3 in DNA: TGTGCCAGCAGCTTGGGCACGGCCTACAATGAGCAGTTCTTC.